Below, 30 T cell receptor beta chains from the same sample are listed, as sequenced in a study of T cell responses to AZD1222 COVID-19 vaccine. TCRdb's copy holds only in-frame clones and misses some; the assay was immunoSEQ multiplex PCR. The sample has around 130,000 clones, about nine tenths seen once. The sequences come from peripheral blood, collected on day 0 of AZD1222 vaccination. The origin of the receptors is an adult in good health.

This chain connects TRBV6-5 to TRBJ2-7; D possibly uses TRBD1 or TRBD2 (7 bases each). The CDR3 consists of 15 residues. Looked up from germline, CDR1 is MNHEY and CDR2 is SVGAGI. V was shortened by 6 bases and J by 3 bases, with 18 bases between the two germline ends. Here the CDR3 DNA reads TGTGCCAGCAGGAAACACAGGGGAGGGGACTACGAGCAGTACTTC. As protein: CASRKHRGGDYEQYF.

The count of this clone is one. The rearrangement uses TRBV2 and TRBJ1-1; D unresolved. Trimming shortened V by 6 bases and J by 4 bases, and 12 bases separated the two germline ends. Germline-derived CDR1 and CDR2 are SNHLY and FYNNEI. The CDR3 covers 13 residues. The CDR3, as DNA: TGTGCCAGCAGGGCTACTTGGGTCACTGAAGCTTTCTTT. As protein: CASRATWVTEAFF.

The chain recombines TRBV6-4 with TRBJ1-2; TRBD1 agrees at 8 bases. Losses at the gene ends were 6 bases for V and 4 bases for J; bases not matched to a gene: 7. The CDR3 loop spans 14 amino acids. Per the germline V gene, CDR1 is MRHNA and CDR2 is SNTAGT. CDR3 residues: CASRQGAGSYGYTF. The CDR3 nucleotides read TGTGCCAGCAGGCAGGGGGCGGGTAGCTATGGCTACACCTTC.

The CDR3 sequence is CASSHLPGGNEKLFF. The CDR3 coding sequence is TGTGCCAGCAGCCACCTCCCTGGCGGTAATGAAAAACTGTTTTTT. The chain recombines TRBV5-4 with TRBJ1-4; D remains ambiguous. CDR3 length equals 15 residues. From germline, CDR1 is SGHNT and CDR2 YYREEE (reference sequence). Trimming took off 4 bases at V and 4 bases at J, with 14 bases between the two ends.

The J gene is TRBJ2-7, the V gene TRBV5-1, with 8 bases identical to TRBD2. The trim removed 2 bases at V and 2 bases at J, leaving 6 bases unmatched. The CDR3 consists of 15 residues. The germline gives CDR1 SGHRS, CDR2 YFSETQ. The CDR3 reads CASSFLPAGAYEQYF. Written as DNA, the CDR3 is TGCGCCAGCAGCTTTCTCCCAGCGGGGGCCTACGAGCAGTACTTC.

V and J are TRBV27 and TRBJ1-1; D is uncertain. V dropped 3 bases and J dropped 10 bases, with 15 bases sitting between them. The germline gives CDR1 MNHEY, CDR2 SMNVEV (reference sequence). The length of the CDR3 is 13 residues. The CDR3 loop reads CASSFLGSSGAFF. The CDR3 DNA reads as TGTGCCAGCAGTTTCCTTGGGTCATCAGGAGCTTTCTTT.

This clone was recorded only once. V gene TRBV7-8 combines with J gene TRBJ2-7, with 10 bases that match TRBD1. This CDR3 has 13 residues. J gave up 5 bases and V 3 bases, and 1 base lay outside the gene matches. Germline V lookup: CDR1 SGHVS, CDR2 FQNEAQ. The DNA for the CDR3 is TGTGCCAGCAGCTTGACAGGGGGCCACGAGCAGTACTTC. Its translation: CASSLTGGHEQYF.

V and J are TRBV9 and TRBJ2-7; perhaps TRBD1 as D (5 bases). Germline CDR1 is SGDLS and CDR2 is YYNGEE. CDR3 length: 16 residues. Deletions cut 0 bases from V and 3 bases from J, with 16 bases between. The CDR3 DNA reads TGTGCCAGCAGCGTAGGGCAGGACAAGAGGCTCTACGAGCAGTACTTC. Its translation is CASSVGQDKRLYEQYF.

The chain recombines TRBV6-5 with TRBJ2-5; D may be TRBD1 or TRBD2 (5 bases each). Trimming removed 2 bases at V and 5 bases at J, with 15 bases between. The CDR3 sequence is 15 residues long. Germline CDR1 reads MNHEY; CDR2 reads SVGAGI. This CDR3 is CASSYTTGARETQYF. The CDR3 region has the DNA TGTGCCAGCAGTTACACAACCGGGGCGAGGGAGACCCAGTACTTC.

The chain joins TRBV18 to TRBJ2-2; D ambiguous. Germline lookup yields CDR1 KGHSH and CDR2 LQKENI. The CDR3 runs 15 residues. The V and J ends lost 0 bases and 1 base respectively, with 6 bases between them. The DNA of the CDR3 is TGTGCCAGCTCACCACCGGGCCTGAACACCGGGGAGCTGTTTTTT. It encodes CASSPPGLNTGELFF.

This chain links TRBV7-9 with TRBJ1-5, with 9 bases fitting TRBD1. This CDR3 spans 14 amino acids. With V trimmed by 3 bases and J by 4 bases, 1 base remained unmatched. Germline V gene data show CDR1 as SEHNR and CDR2 as FQNEAQ (reference sequence). CDR3 sequence reads: CASSFGTGNQPQHF. The CDR3, as DNA: TGTGCCAGCAGCTTTGGGACAGGGAATCAGCCCCAGCATTTT.

The gene calls are TRBV7-9 and TRBJ1-1; no definite D call. The CDR3 is made up of 15 amino acids. Trimming pared 4 bases from V and 0 bases from J, leaving 12 bases between. Germline CDR1 is SEHNR and CDR2 is FQNEAQ (reference sequence). The CDR3 region has the DNA TGTGCCAGCAGCTCCCTACCTGGAATGAACACTGAAGCTTTCTTT. Translating it yields CASSSLPGMNTEAFF.

The chain uses TRBV5-1 and TRBJ2-1, with D perhaps assigned TRBD1 or TRBD2 (6 bases each). CDR1 and CDR2 (germline): SGHRS, YFSETQ. Trimming took off 0 bases at V and 9 bases at J, with 13 bases between the two ends. The CDR3 loop spans 14 amino acids. In nucleotides, the CDR3 is TGCGCCAGCAGCTTGGTTGGGGGGCCGGGTGAGCAGTTCTTC. Translated: CASSLVGGPGEQFF.

This clone was seen only a few times. The chain recombines TRBV24-1 with TRBJ2-1; 9 bases are shared with TRBD2. The germline CDR1 and CDR2 sequences are KGHDR and SFDVKD. The CDR3 has 17 residues. The V segment lost 3 bases and the J segment 0 bases; nucleotides outside the gene matches: 5. This chain's CDR3 is CATSDPTSGSSYNEQFF. CDR3 sequence (DNA): TGTGCCACCAGTGATCCGACTAGCGGAAGCTCCTACAATGAGCAGTTCTTC.

The gene calls are TRBV24-1 and TRBJ2-3; perhaps TRBD1 as D (5 bases). Germline values: CDR1 KGHDR, CDR2 SFDVKD. The V end lost 2 bases, the J end lost 5 bases, and 10 bases lay between the germline ends. This CDR3 region has 14 residues. DNA for the CDR3: TGTGCCACCAGTGATTCAGGGTTTGGAGATACGCAGTATTTT. Amino acids: CATSDSGFGDTQYF.

V is TRBV13 and J is TRBJ1-5; D gene uncertain. The CDR3 is made up of 16 amino acids. V dropped 3 bases and J dropped 4 bases, with 16 bases sitting between them. Germline assignment: CDR1 PRHDT and CDR2 FYEKMQ (reference sequence). The CDR3 DNA sequence: TGTGCCAGCAGCTTGAGTTCAGGATCGGGGAATCAGCCCCAGCATTTT. Its protein is CASSLSSGSGNQPQHF.

The rearrangement links TRBV4-3 to TRBJ1-2; D gene unclear. The germline V gene encodes CDR1 LGHNA and CDR2 YSLEER. CDR3 length: 15 amino acids. Trimming removed 0 bases from V and 0 bases from J, with 8 bases in between. CDR3 amino acids: CASSQDSRPNYGYTF. CDR3 DNA sequence: TGCGCCAGCAGCCAAGATTCAAGACCTAACTATGGCTACACCTTC.

The rearrangement joins TRBV7-2 to TRBJ2-7; possibly TRBD2 for D (5 bases). Deletions cut 6 bases from V and 3 bases from J, with 12 bases between. CDR1 is SGHTA, CDR2 FQGNSA, per germline. The CDR3 contains 13 residues. The CDR3: CASSTSPLYEQYF. The CDR3 coding sequence is TGTGCCAGCAGTACTAGTCCACTCTACGAGCAGTACTTC.

This chain connects TRBV6-5 to TRBJ2-6; D unresolved. Germline V CDR1 and CDR2: MNHEY, SVGAGI. This CDR3 contains 16 residues. V lost 0 bases and J 1 base, leaving 7 bases between the germline ends. The CDR3 DNA sequence: TGTGCCAGCAGTTACTCGGGTGGGTCTGGGGCCAACGTCCTGACTTTC. Translation: CASSYSGGSGANVLTF.

This clone has only a few counts. This sequence joins TRBV28 and TRBJ1-1; D is unclear. V was trimmed by 8 bases and J by 3 bases, leaving 7 bases between them. CDR3 length: 11 amino acids. In germline, CDR1 is MDHEN, CDR2 SYDVKM. For the CDR3, the DNA is TGTGCCAGCCAGGAGGACACTGAAGCTTTCTTT. Protein sequence: CASQEDTEAFF.

The genes are TRBV5-1 and TRBJ1-4, with 12 bases aligning to TRBD1. Per germline, CDR1 SGHRS and CDR2 YFSETQ. The CDR3 runs to 15 residues. Trimming cost V 7 bases and J 2 bases; bases outside gene matches: 3. This CDR3 reads CASGTGGATNEKLFF. In DNA, the CDR3 is TGCGCCAGCGGGACAGGGGGCGCCACTAATGAAAAACTGTTTTTT.

The CDR3, as DNA: TGTGCCAGCAGCCCCTACCTAGCGGGGGCCTACGAGCAGTACTTC. Its protein product is CASSPYLAGAYEQYF. V and J are TRBV7-2 and TRBJ2-7; 10 positions agree with TRBD2. Germline CDR1 and CDR2: SGHTA and FQGNSA. V trimming: 5 bases; J trimming: 2 bases; junction bases outside the gene matches: 6. This CDR3 is 15 amino acids long.

The chain's CDR3 is CASSSLVGSVRNSETQYF. CDR3 DNA: TGTGCCAGCTCATCCTTAGTTGGTAGCGTTAGGAACTCGGAGACCCAGTACTTC. V gene TRBV18 combines with J gene TRBJ2-5; D possibly corresponds to TRBD2 (5 bases). The CDR3 is 18 residues long. V was clipped by 5 bases and J by 5 bases, with 27 bases between them. Germline CDR1 is KGHSH and CDR2 is LQKENI.

The chain joins TRBV7-9 to TRBJ2-7; possibly TRBD1 for D (6 bases). Germline V CDR1 and CDR2: SEHNR, FQNEAQ (reference sequence). The CDR3 extends over 15 amino acids. Trimming stripped 5 bases from V and 7 bases from J, with 21 bases between. This CDR3 is CASSESGTSLGEQYF. In DNA, the CDR3 is TGTGCCAGCAGCGAATCCGGGACAAGTCTCGGGGAGCAGTACTTC.

The chain links TRBV6-5 to TRBJ2-7, with 10 bases fitting TRBD1. From germline, CDR1 is MNHEY and CDR2 SVGAGI. With 4 bases clipped from V and 6 bases from J, the junction kept 6 bases outside the gene matches. This CDR3 contains 14 residues. The CDR3 nucleotides read TGTGCCAGCAGTTCCGGACAGGGGGTTGGCGAGCAGTACTTC. Translating gives CASSSGQGVGEQYF.

The rearrangement joins TRBV27 to TRBJ1-4, with TRBD1 identical over 10 bases. J gave up 7 bases and V 2 bases, and 1 base lay outside the gene matches. The CDR3 length is 14 residues. The germline CDR1 and CDR2 sequences are MNHEY and SMNVEV (reference sequence). The CDR3: CASSLGTGVEKLFF. The CDR3 nucleotides read TGTGCCAGCAGTTTAGGGACAGGGGTTGAAAAACTGTTTTTT.

The J gene is TRBJ2-5, the V gene TRBV30; no definite D call. Germline-derived CDR1 and CDR2 are GTSNPN and SVGIG (reference sequence). The ends were cut back, 2 bases at V and 2 bases at J, with 12 bases in the middle. The CDR3 is 14 amino acids. For the CDR3, the DNA is TGTGCCTGGAGTATACCGAACCAACAAGAGACCCAGTACTTC. It specifies CAWSIPNQQETQYF.

V gene TRBV15 combines with J gene TRBJ2-1; D might be TRBD1 (6 bases). V was trimmed by 1 base and J by 6 bases, leaving 16 bases between them. CDR3 length: 16 amino acids. Germline V CDR1 and CDR2: LNHNV, YYDKDF (reference sequence). DNA for the CDR3: TGTGCCACCAGCAGAGTAGGCAGCATAGGGGGCAATGAGCAGTTCTTC. Its translation is CATSRVGSIGGNEQFF.

The V call is TRBV28, the J call TRBJ1-2; 7 bases line up with TRBD1. Looked up from germline, CDR1 is MDHEN and CDR2 is SYDVKM. The CDR3 length is 13 residues. The junction had 3 bases not matched to a gene; V was cut back by 3 bases and J by 5 bases. The DNA for the CDR3 is TGTGCCAGCAGTTTTGGGACAGCATATGGCTACACCTTC. Amino acids: CASSFGTAYGYTF.

In nucleotides, the CDR3 is TGTGCCAGCTCACCGAACAGGGAGTCCAGCGAGCAGTACTTC. Protein: CASSPNRESSEQYF. This rearrangement joins TRBV18 to TRBJ2-7, with D perhaps matching TRBD1 (6 bases). This CDR3 has 14 residues. Germline V gives CDR1 KGHSH, CDR2 LQKENI. V lost 3 bases to trimming and J lost 6 bases, with 15 bases between them. The variable domain in full, completed from reference TRBV18 and TRBJ2-7, reads NAGVMQNPRHLVRRRGQEARLRCSPMKGHSHVYWYRQLPEEGLKFMVYLQKENIIDESGMPKERFSAEFPKEGPSILRIQQVVRGDSAAYFCASSPNRESSEQYFGPGTRLTVT.